One sample yielded the 13 T cell receptor beta chains listed below, sequenced in a study of OX40 agonist ivuxolimab in advanced cancers. Sequencing was performed with immunoSEQ multiplex PCR; in TCRdb, only in-frame clones are kept and a portion is missing. The sample yields over 50,000 clones, roughly 91% seen once. This material consisted of CD4+ or CD8+ T cells sorted from blood, taken in a trial of the OX40 agonist ivuxolimab. These receptors were obtained from an adult with an advanced solid tumor such as melanoma, head and neck, liver or kidney cancer.

V and J are TRBV5-6 and TRBJ2-2, with D tentatively TRBD1 or TRBD2 (5 bases each). The CDR3 is made up of 14 amino acids. Trimming took 4 bases from V and 10 from J, leaving 17 bases between them. Per germline, CDR1 SGHDT and CDR2 YYEEEE. CDR3 protein: CASSPPTGTKELFF. The CDR3, as DNA: TGTGCCAGCAGCCCGCCGACCGGGACGAAGGAGCTGTTTTTT.

The CDR3 sequence is CATSTTLGTRFYSNQPQHF. As DNA, the CDR3 is TGTGCCACCAGCACAACTCTCGGGACAAGATTTTATAGCAATCAGCCCCAGCATTTT. The chain links TRBV15 to TRBJ1-5; D possibly corresponds to TRBD1 (6 bases). Looked up from germline, CDR1 is LNHNV and CDR2 is YYDKDF (reference sequence). The V end lost 4 bases, the J end lost 0 bases, and 22 bases lay between the germline ends. CDR3 length: 19 amino acids.

This chain links TRBV5-1 with TRBJ2-7; D gene ambiguous. Germline values: CDR1 SGHRS, CDR2 YFSETQ. The length of the CDR3 is 12 residues. Between the trimmed V and J ends, which lost 0 bases and 3 bases, there was a span of 4 bases. The CDR3 is CASSLDIYEQYF. The DNA for the CDR3 is TGCGCCAGCAGCTTGGACATCTACGAGCAGTACTTC.

This clone has more than one count but fewer than ten. V is TRBV19 and J is TRBJ1-5; D unresolved. The germline CDR1 and CDR2 sequences are LNHDA and SQIVND (reference sequence). Trimming pared 3 bases from V and 5 bases from J, leaving 8 bases between. The CDR3 has 13 residues. The CDR3 loop reads CASSIDTDQPQHF. CDR3 DNA sequence: TGTGCCAGTAGTATCGATACGGATCAGCCCCAGCATTTT.

CDR3 DNA sequence: TGTGCCAGCTCAACCCCAGAACCCCTCGAGCAGTACTTC. Translating gives CASSTPEPLEQYF. The V and J genes are TRBV18 and TRBJ2-7; D gene uncertain. From germline, CDR1 is KGHSH and CDR2 LQKENI. Trimming removed 5 bases at V and 6 bases at J, with 14 bases between. CDR3 length equals 13 residues.

The genes are TRBV18 and TRBJ1-3, with D maybe TRBD1 (6 bases). The CDR3 runs 15 residues. Germline lookup yields CDR1 KGHSH and CDR2 LQKENI. V was cut by 3 bases and J by 2 bases, with 11 bases left in between. The CDR3: CASSPPGQTGNTIYF. CDR3 in DNA: TGTGCCAGCTCACCCCCGGGACAAACTGGAAACACCATATATTTT. Variable domain in full (rest from reference TRBV18 and TRBJ1-3): NAGVMQNPRHLVRRRGQEARLRCSPMKGHSHVYWYRQLPEEGLKFMVYLQKENIIDESGMPKERFSAEFPKEGPSILRIQQVVRGDSAAYFCASSPPGQTGNTIYFGEGSWLTVV.

The chain employs TRBV10-3 and TRBJ2-3; TRBD2 matches 7 bases. The CDR3 is 14 amino acids. After removal of 6 bases from V and 2 bases from J, the junction contained 5 bases not matched to a gene. Germline CDR1 ENHRY, CDR2 SYGVKD. The DNA for the CDR3 is TGTGCCATCAGCAGACTAGCCAACACAGATACGCAGTATTTT. Its translation is CAISRLANTDTQYF.

V and J are TRBV6-6 and TRBJ1-3; no reliable D call. The CDR3 has 11 residues. Trimming removed 6 bases from V and 4 bases from J, with 4 bases in between. Germline CDR1 reads MNHNY; CDR2 reads SVGAGI (reference sequence). CDR3 sequence reads: CASSLGNTIYF. The DNA for the CDR3 is TGTGCCAGCAGCCTCGGAAACACCATATATTTT.

The V call is TRBV29-1, the J call TRBJ2-3; TRBD1 agrees at 9 bases. Losses at the gene ends were 5 bases for V and 7 bases for J; bases not matched to a gene: 10. Germline V gene lookup returns CDR1 SQVTM and CDR2 ANQGSEA. The CDR3 covers 14 residues. Written as DNA, the CDR3 is TGCAGCGTTCCCGGGACAGGGATGATAAATACGCAGTATTTT. The encoded protein is CSVPGTGMINTQYF.

The chain recombines TRBV5-1 with TRBJ2-1, with 7 positions matching TRBD2. From germline, CDR1 is SGHRS and CDR2 YFSETQ. The J segment lost 4 bases and the V segment lost 2 bases, leaving 6 bases of the junction unmatched. The CDR3 is 15 residues long. The CDR3 sequence: CASSFRPSGYNEQFF. The CDR3 DNA is TGCGCCAGCAGCTTTCGTCCTAGCGGATACAATGAGCAGTTCTTC.

This chain uses TRBV29-1 with TRBJ1-3; D perhaps matches TRBD1 (5 bases). V dropped 6 bases and J dropped 0 bases, with 15 bases sitting between them. The CDR3 covers 15 residues. Germline CDR1 and CDR2: SQVTM and ANQGSEA. CDR3 sequence reads: CSVGAGSYSGNTIYF. In nucleotides, the CDR3 is TGCAGCGTCGGGGCTGGCAGCTACTCTGGAAACACCATATATTTT.

This clone was seen a few times. This chain connects TRBV19 to TRBJ1-1; 7 bases are a match to TRBD1. Germline V gene lookup returns CDR1 LNHDA and CDR2 SQIVND (reference sequence). There are 14 residues in the CDR3. V lost 3 bases to trimming and J lost 0 bases; unmatched junction nucleotides: 1. CDR3 bases: TGTGCCAGTAGTATGACAGGGATGAACACTGAAGCTTTCTTT. Encoded protein: CASSMTGMNTEAFF.

CDR3 bases: TGTGCCAGCCGATCTCAGGGGGCTGGAAACACCATATATTTT. It encodes CASRSQGAGNTIYF. The chain employs TRBV28 and TRBJ1-3; 7 bases match TRBD1. V lost 8 bases, J lost 2 bases, and 6 bases stayed unmatched. This CDR3 region has 14 residues. The germline V gene encodes CDR1 MDHEN and CDR2 SYDVKM. The full variable domain, rest sourced from reference TRBV28 and TRBJ1-3, is DVKVTQSSRYLVKRTGEKVFLECVQDMDHENMFWYRQDPGLGLRLIYFSYDVKMKEKGDIPEGYSVSREKKERFSLILESASTNQTSMYLCASRSQGAGNTIYFGEGSWLTVV.